The table lists the clone carrying this TCR beta chain with a few counts. This sample was included in a study of memory CD4+ T cells and cytomegalovirus serostatus. Study summary: This sample comes from healthy Belgian adults, roughly nine CMV seropositive, approximately 24 seronegative.

The sort gate was single viable CD3+CD4+CD8-CD45RO+ cells for memory CD4+ T cells. V was trimmed by 2 bases and J by 10 bases, leaving 7 bases between them. The CDR3 is 12 amino acids. Germline lookup yields CDR1 SGHTS and CDR2 YDEGEE. The data were produced by immunoSEQ multiplex PCR, yet TCRdb's version contains in-frame clones alone and is incomplete. The data contain about 60,000 clones, around three quarters of them singletons. The source material was memory CD4+ T cells from blood. The chain carries TRBV5-8 and TRBJ1-6; no reliable D call. This TCR was sampled from an adult in good health and CMV-seronegative. Some clones in this sample may be carry-over from other donors' samples. CDR3 region: CASSFYQSPLHF. The CDR3 coding sequence is TGTGCCAGCAGCTTTTATCAATCACCCCTCCACTTT.